This T cell receptor (beta chain) was obtained from a study of Ad26.COV2.S vaccination and SARS-CoV-2 variants. Sequencing used immunoSEQ multiplex PCR; TCRdb keeps in-frame clones, though not all of them. Here the sample spans roughly 500,000 clones, roughly 87% being singletons. The CDR3 length is 16 residues. CDR1 is SGHAT, CDR2 FQNNGV, per germline. J was trimmed by 6 bases and V by 6 bases; bases with no gene match: 7. The treatment is: around 19 received Ad26.COV2.S at low or high dose, single or two shots; about five received placebo; per-sample allocation not given. Samples analyzed were those drawn on day 63 after the first vaccine or placebo injection.

The TCR originated in a person aged 18-65 years who received the Ad26.COV2.S COVID-19 vaccine or a placebo. The chain is built from TRBV11-2 and TRBJ2-3, with 15 bases aligning to TRBD2. This material consisted of peripheral blood, taken in a trial of Ad26.COV2.S vaccine versus placebo. The chain's CDR3 is CASSWDGLAGGDTQYF. The DNA for the CDR3 is TGTGCCAGCAGTTGGGACGGACTAGCGGGGGGGGATACGCAGTATTTT.